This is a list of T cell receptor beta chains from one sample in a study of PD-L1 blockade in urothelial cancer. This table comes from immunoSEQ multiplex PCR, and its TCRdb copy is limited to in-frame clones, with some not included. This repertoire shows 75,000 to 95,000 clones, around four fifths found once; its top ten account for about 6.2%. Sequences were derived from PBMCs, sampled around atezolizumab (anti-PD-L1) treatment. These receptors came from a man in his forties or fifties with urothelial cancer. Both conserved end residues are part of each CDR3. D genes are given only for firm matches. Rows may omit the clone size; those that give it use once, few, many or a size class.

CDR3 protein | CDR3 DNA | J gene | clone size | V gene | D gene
CASSLMGEGRGEQFF | TGTGCCAGCAGTTTAATGGGGGAGGGCCGCGGTGAGCAGTTCTTC | TRBJ2-1 | - | TRBV28 | TRBD2
CASSTHDGQGTEQYF | TGTGCCAGCTCAACGCACGACGGGCAGGGGACCGAGCAGTACTTC | TRBJ2-7 | - | TRBV6-6 | -
CASRREGNYNEQFF | TGTGCCAGTCGGCGGGAGGGGAACTACAATGAGCAGTTCTTC | TRBJ2-1 | - | TRBV19 | TRBD2
CASSLLAGWMENTGELFF | TGTGCCAGCAGCTTACTAGCGGGGTGGATGGAAAACACCGGGGAGCTGTTTTTT | TRBJ2-2 | - | TRBV13 | TRBD2
CASSQSIRDRGLSNYGYTF | TGCGCCAGCAGCCAAAGTATCCGGGACAGGGGACTTTCTAACTATGGCTACACCTTC | TRBJ1-2 | - | TRBV4-1 | TRBD1
CASSGYSNQPQHF | TGTGCCAGCTCGGGGTATAGCAATCAGCCCCAGCATTTT | TRBJ1-5 | - | TRBV2 | -
CASSLEGEDTEAFF | TGTGCCAGCAGCTTAGAAGGGGAGGACACTGAAGCTTTCTTT | TRBJ1-1 | - | TRBV11-3 | -
CASRAGTSGTQTQYF | TGTGCCAGTAGAGCAGGGACTAGCGGCACGCAGACCCAGTACTTC | TRBJ2-5 | - | TRBV5-6 | TRBD2
CASSLYIEETQYF | TGTGCCAGCAGCCTGTACATCGAAGAGACCCAGTACTTC | TRBJ2-5 | - | TRBV11-2 | -
CASSLVGQAEAFF | TGTGCCAGCAGCTTAGTTGGACAGGCTGAAGCTTTCTTT | TRBJ1-1 | - | TRBV7-3 | TRBD1
CSVGDRANYGYTF | TGCAGCGTTGGGGACAGGGCTAACTATGGCTACACCTTC | TRBJ1-2 | - | TRBV29-1 | TRBD1
CASSRRGGNTIYF | TGTGCCAGCAGCCGCAGGGGCGGAAACACCATATATTTT | TRBJ1-3 | - | TRBV5-8 | -
CASSQGAGYTEAFF | TGTGCCAGCAGCCAGGGGGCGGGTTACACTGAAGCTTTCTTT | TRBJ1-1 | - | TRBV7-3 | TRBD1
CASSPTSPITDTQYF | TGCGCCAGCAGCCCGACTTCACCGATCACAGATACGCAGTATTTT | TRBJ2-3 | - | TRBV4-1 | -
CASSVEVWDRDDGYTF | TGTGCCAGCAGCGTAGAAGTTTGGGACAGGGATGATGGCTACACCTTC | TRBJ1-2 | - | TRBV9 | TRBD1
CASSYSSGTQPQHF | TGTGCCAGCAGTTACTCGTCGGGAACGCAGCCCCAGCATTTT | TRBJ1-5 | - | TRBV6-5 | -
CASSPTPGIALMNTEAFF | TGTGCCAGCTCGCCCACCCCGGGGATAGCTCTTATGAACACTGAAGCTTTCTTT | TRBJ1-1 | - | TRBV18 | -
CASSPSTIASYEQYF | TGTGCCAGCAGCCCCTCGACAATTGCCTCCTACGAGCAGTACTTC | TRBJ2-7 | few | TRBV6-5 | -
CASSFLRQNTGELFF | TGTGCCAGCAGTTTTTTACGACAGAACACCGGGGAGCTGTTTTTT | TRBJ2-2 | few | TRBV28 | -
CASSLSPGQGGTEAFF | TGCGCCAGCAGCTTATCCCCGGGACAGGGGGGAACTGAAGCTTTCTTT | TRBJ1-1 | - | TRBV5-1 | TRBD1
CASSLVARAQETQYF | TGTGCCAGCAGCTTAGTAGCCAGAGCCCAAGAGACCCAGTACTTC | TRBJ2-5 | - | TRBV11-2 | -
CASSPGVGYEQYF | TGTGCCAGCAGCCCAGGGGTCGGCTACGAGCAGTACTTC | TRBJ2-7 | - | TRBV7-8 | -
CAWSVPYGQLGGYTF | TGTGCCTGGAGTGTACCTTACGGACAGCTTGGCGGCTACACCTTC | TRBJ1-2 | - | TRBV30 | -
CASSTRGASEKLFF | TGTGCCAGCAGCACCCGCGGCGCGAGTGAAAAACTGTTTTTT | TRBJ1-4 | many | TRBV11-1 | -
CASSSGQGHSGELFF | TGTGCCAGCAGCTCTGGACAGGGGCATTCCGGGGAGCTGTTTTTT | TRBJ2-2 | - | TRBV5-6 | TRBD1
CASSARYGYTF | TGTGCCAGCAGTGCCAGGTATGGCTACACCTTC | TRBJ1-2 | - | TRBV6-1 | -
CASSAEIGRDLDYGYTF | TGTGCCAGCAGCGCCGAAATTGGGAGGGACCTCGACTATGGCTACACCTTC | TRBJ1-2 | - | TRBV9 | -
CASSSGTSGVLAKNIQYF | TGTGCCAGCAGTTCCGGGACTAGCGGGGTCCTAGCCAAAAACATTCAGTACTTC | TRBJ2-4 | - | TRBV28 | TRBD2
CASSLFGGGSTDTQYF | TGTGCCAGCAGTTTATTTGGCGGGGGTAGCACAGATACGCAGTATTTT | TRBJ2-3 | - | TRBV27 | TRBD2
CAWSSGKSSYNEQFF | TGTGCCTGGAGTAGCGGGAAGAGCTCCTACAATGAGCAGTTCTTC | TRBJ2-1 | - | TRBV30 | TRBD2
CASSPYGGGEKLFF | TGTGCCAGCAGTCCTTACGGGGGAGGGGAAAAACTGTTTTTT | TRBJ1-4 | - | TRBV28 | -
CASSQGASGRRETQYF | TGCGCCAGCAGCCAAGGGGCCAGCGGGAGGCGGGAGACCCAGTACTTC | TRBJ2-5 | - | TRBV4-3 | TRBD2
CASSVDRGGTQYF | TGTGCCAGCAGCGTGGACAGGGGAGGGACCCAGTACTTC | TRBJ2-5 | once | TRBV11-3 | TRBD1
CASRVSGRSADTQYF | TGTGCCAGCAGGGTTAGCGGGAGGTCAGCAGATACGCAGTATTTT | TRBJ2-3 | few | TRBV6-6 | TRBD2
CASSPTGGGDEQYF | TGTGCCAGCAGCCCGACAGGGGGCGGCGACGAGCAGTACTTC | TRBJ2-7 | - | TRBV28 | TRBD1
CASSLEAGVVEQFF | TGTGCCAGCAGCTTAGAAGCGGGAGTCGTTGAGCAGTTCTTC | TRBJ2-1 | - | TRBV11-2 | TRBD2
CASRYRVDTEAFF | TGTGCCAGCAGATACAGGGTGGACACTGAAGCTTTCTTT | TRBJ1-1 | - | TRBV2 | -
CASSHPARDRNNEQFF | TGCGCCAGCAGCCATCCGGCCCGGGACAGGAATAATGAGCAGTTCTTC | TRBJ2-1 | - | TRBV4-1 | TRBD1
CASREDRRYGYTF | TGTGCCAGCAGAGAGGACAGGAGGTATGGCTACACCTTC | TRBJ1-2 | few | TRBV6-5 | TRBD1
CATTRDRGEKLFF | TGTGCCACCACCCGGGACCGGGGGGAAAAACTGTTTTTT | TRBJ1-4 | - | TRBV2 | -
CASSFMGDFYGYTF | TGTGCCAGCAGTTTTATGGGGGACTTCTATGGCTACACCTTC | TRBJ1-2 | - | TRBV28 | -
CASRTLRDGYTF | TGTGCCAGTAGGACGTTGAGGGATGGCTACACCTTC | TRBJ1-2 | few | TRBV19 | -
CASSFIVRAHNEQFF | TGTGCCAGCAGTTTTATCGTCAGGGCCCACAATGAGCAGTTCTTC | TRBJ2-1 | - | TRBV27 | -
CASKAGGQGEQYF | TGTGCCAGCAAAGCGGGGGGGCAGGGCGAGCAGTACTTC | TRBJ2-7 | few | TRBV28 | TRBD2
CASSLGGAGNTGELFF | TGTGCCAGCAGCTTAGGCGGGGCAGGGAACACTGGGGAGCTGTTTTTT | TRBJ2-2 | - | TRBV7-6 | -
CASSLTASYEQYF | TGTGCCAGCAGTTTAACAGCCTCCTACGAGCAGTACTTC | TRBJ2-7 | - | TRBV28 | -
CASRSLAGYNEQFF | TGTGCCAGCAGGTCACTAGCGGGTTACAATGAGCAGTTCTTC | TRBJ2-1 | - | TRBV28 | TRBD2
CSASEGYEQYF | TGCAGTGCTAGTGAGGGCTACGAGCAGTACTTC | TRBJ2-7 | - | TRBV20-1 | -
CASSGTSGKTGELFF | TGTGCCAGCAGTGGGACTAGCGGGAAAACCGGGGAGCTGTTTTTT | TRBJ2-2 | - | TRBV6-5 | TRBD2
CAWSGTENTEAFF | TGTGCCTGGAGCGGGACAGAGAACACTGAAGCTTTCTTT | TRBJ1-1 | - | TRBV30 | TRBD1
CASSFADTQYF | TGTGCCAGCAGCTTCGCAGATACGCAGTATTTT | TRBJ2-3 | - | TRBV11-2 | -
CASSPRGAPSEKLFF | TGTGCCAGCAGCCCTCGGGGGGCCCCTTCAGAAAAACTGTTTTTT | TRBJ1-4 | - | TRBV28 | -
CASSSIGEVREQFF | TGTGCCAGCAGTTCCATTGGGGAGGTTCGCGAGCAGTTCTTC | TRBJ2-1 | - | TRBV28 | -
CASSLGPRGGTEAFF | TGTGCCAGCAGCTTAGGACCTCGGGGAGGCACTGAAGCTTTCTTT | TRBJ1-1 | few | TRBV7-9 | -
CASSKQTGGGTEAFF | TGTGCCAGCAGCAAGCAGACAGGGGGTGGGACTGAAGCTTTCTTT | TRBJ1-1 | - | TRBV7-2 | TRBD1